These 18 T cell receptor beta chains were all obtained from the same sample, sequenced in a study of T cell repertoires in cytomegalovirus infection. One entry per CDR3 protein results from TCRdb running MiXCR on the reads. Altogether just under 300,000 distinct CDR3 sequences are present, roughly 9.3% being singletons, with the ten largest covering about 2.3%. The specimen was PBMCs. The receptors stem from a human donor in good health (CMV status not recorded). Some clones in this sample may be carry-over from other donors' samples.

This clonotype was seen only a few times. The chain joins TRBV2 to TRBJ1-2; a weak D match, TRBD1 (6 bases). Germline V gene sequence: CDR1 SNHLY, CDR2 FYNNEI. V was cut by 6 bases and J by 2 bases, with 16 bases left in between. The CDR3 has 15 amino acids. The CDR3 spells CASRVGGAANYGYTF. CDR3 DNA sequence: TGTGCCAGCAGAGTCGGGGGGGCGGCGAACTATGGCTACACCTTC.

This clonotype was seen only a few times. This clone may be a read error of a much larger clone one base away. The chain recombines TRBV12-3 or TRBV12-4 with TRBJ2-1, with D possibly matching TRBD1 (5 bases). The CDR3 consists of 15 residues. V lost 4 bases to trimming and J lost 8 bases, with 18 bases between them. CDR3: CASSWVSDGAHEQFF. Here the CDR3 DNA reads TGTGCCAGCAGTTGGGTCTCGGATGGGGCTCATGAGCAGTTCTTC.

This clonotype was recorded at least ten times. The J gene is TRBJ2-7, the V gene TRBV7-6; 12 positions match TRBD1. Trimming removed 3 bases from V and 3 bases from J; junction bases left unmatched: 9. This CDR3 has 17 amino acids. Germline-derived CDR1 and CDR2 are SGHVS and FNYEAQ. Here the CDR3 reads CASSLMGQGAGFYEQYF. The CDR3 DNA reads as TGTGCCAGCAGCTTGATGGGACAGGGGGCTGGGTTCTACGAGCAGTACTTC.

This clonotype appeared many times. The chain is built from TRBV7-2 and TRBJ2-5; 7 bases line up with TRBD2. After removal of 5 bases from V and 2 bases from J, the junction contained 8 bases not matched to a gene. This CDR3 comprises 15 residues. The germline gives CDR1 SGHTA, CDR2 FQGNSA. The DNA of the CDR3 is TGTGCCAGCAGCCGTCGAGCGGGGCCACAAGAGACCCAGTACTTC. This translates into CASSRRAGPQETQYF.

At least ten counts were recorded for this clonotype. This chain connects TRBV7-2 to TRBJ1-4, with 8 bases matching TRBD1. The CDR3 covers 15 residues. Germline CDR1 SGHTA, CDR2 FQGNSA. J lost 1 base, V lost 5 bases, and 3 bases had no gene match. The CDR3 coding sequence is TGTGCCAGCAGCCAACAGGGGGGAACTAATGAAAAACTGTTTTTT. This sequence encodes CASSQQGGTNEKLFF.

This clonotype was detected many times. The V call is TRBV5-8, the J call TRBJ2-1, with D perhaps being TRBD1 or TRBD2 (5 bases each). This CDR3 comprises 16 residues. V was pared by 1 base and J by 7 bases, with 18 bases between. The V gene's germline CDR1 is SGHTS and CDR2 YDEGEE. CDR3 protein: CASSLYGALKGNEQFF. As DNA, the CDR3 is TGTGCCAGCAGCTTGTACGGGGCCCTGAAGGGTAATGAGCAGTTCTTC.

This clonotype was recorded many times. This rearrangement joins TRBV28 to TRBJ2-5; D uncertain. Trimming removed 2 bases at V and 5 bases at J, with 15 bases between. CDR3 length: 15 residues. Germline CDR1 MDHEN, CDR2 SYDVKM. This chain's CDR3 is CASSLRIWELETQYF. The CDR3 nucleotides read TGTGCCAGCAGTTTACGTATCTGGGAATTGGAGACCCAGTACTTC. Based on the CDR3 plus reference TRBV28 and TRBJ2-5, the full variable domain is DVKVTQSSRYLVKRTGEKVFLECVQDMDHENMFWYRQDPGLGLRLIYFSYDVKMKEKGDIPEGYSVSREKKERFSLILESASTNQTSMYLCASSLRIWELETQYFGPGTRLLVL.

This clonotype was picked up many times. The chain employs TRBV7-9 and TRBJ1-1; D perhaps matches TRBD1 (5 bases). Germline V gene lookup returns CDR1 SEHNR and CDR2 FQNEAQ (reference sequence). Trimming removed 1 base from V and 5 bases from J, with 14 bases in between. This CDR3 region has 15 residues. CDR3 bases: TGTGCCAGCAGCTTAGAGGTGTGGGGGAAGACTGAAGCTTTCTTT. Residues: CASSLEVWGKTEAFF.

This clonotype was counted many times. The CDR3 reads CASSRYGTGNSNQPQHF. CDR3 bases: TGTGCCAGCAGCCGATACGGTACAGGGAATAGCAATCAGCCCCAGCATTTT. V and J are TRBV6-1 and TRBJ1-5, with D maybe TRBD1 (6 bases). This CDR3 is built from 17 residues. V was shortened by 6 bases and J by 0 bases, with 18 bases between the two germline ends. CDR1 is MNHNS and CDR2 is SASEGT in the germline V gene.

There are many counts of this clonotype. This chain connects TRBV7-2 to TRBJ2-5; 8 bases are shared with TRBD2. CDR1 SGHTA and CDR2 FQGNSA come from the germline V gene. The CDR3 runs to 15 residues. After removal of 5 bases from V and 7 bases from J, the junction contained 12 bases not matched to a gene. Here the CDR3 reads CASSPGSGSKGTQYF. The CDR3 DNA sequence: TGTGCCAGCAGCCCGGGAAGCGGGAGTAAAGGGACCCAGTACTTC.

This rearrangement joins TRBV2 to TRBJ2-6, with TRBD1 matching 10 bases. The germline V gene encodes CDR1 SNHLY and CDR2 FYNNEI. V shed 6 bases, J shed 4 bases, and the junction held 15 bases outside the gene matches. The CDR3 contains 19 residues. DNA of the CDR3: TGTGCCAGCAGGACCGATCGTATAGGGACAGGGGACGGGGCCAACGTCCTGACTTTC. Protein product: CASRTDRIGTGDGANVLTF. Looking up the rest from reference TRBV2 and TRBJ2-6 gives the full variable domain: EPEVTQTPSHQVTQMGQEVILRCVPISNHLYFYWYRQILGQKVEFLVSFYNNEISEKSEIFDDQFSVERPDGSNFTLKIRSTKLEDSAMYFCASRTDRIGTGDGANVLTFGAGSRLTVL.

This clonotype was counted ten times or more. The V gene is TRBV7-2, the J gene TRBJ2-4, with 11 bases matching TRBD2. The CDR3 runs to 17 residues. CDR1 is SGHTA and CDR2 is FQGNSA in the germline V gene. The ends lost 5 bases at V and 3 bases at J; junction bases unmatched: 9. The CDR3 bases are TGTGCCAGCAGCGCTATAGCGGGGGGGCGCAACAAAAACATTCAGTACTTC. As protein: CASSAIAGGRNKNIQYF.

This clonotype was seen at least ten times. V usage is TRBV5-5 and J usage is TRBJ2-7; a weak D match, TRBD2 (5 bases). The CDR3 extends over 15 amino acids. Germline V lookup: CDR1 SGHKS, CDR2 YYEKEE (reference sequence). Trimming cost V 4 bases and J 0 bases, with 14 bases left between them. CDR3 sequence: CASSDYEGISYEQYF. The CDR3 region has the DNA TGTGCCAGCAGCGACTACGAAGGTATCTCCTACGAGCAGTACTTC.

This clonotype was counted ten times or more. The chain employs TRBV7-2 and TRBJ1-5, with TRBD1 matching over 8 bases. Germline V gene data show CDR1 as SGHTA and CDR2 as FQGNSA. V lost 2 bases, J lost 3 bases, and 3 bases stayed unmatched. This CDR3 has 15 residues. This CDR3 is CASSLLDRANQPQHF. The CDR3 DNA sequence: TGTGCCAGCAGCTTATTGGACAGGGCCAATCAGCCCCAGCATTTT.

The CDR3 bases are TGTGCCAGCTCGTCGGGACTTGGAAACACCATATATTTT. The encoded protein is CASSSGLGNTIYF. The chain has TRBV18 and TRBJ1-3, with a possible D match to TRBD1 (5 bases). The germline CDR1 and CDR2 sequences are KGHSH and LQKENI. The CDR3 sequence is 13 residues long. Trimming stripped 6 bases from V and 3 bases from J, with 9 bases between. Full variable domain (remainder filled in from reference TRBV18 and TRBJ1-3): NAGVMQNPRHLVRRRGQEARLRCSPMKGHSHVYWYRQLPEEGLKFMVYLQKENIIDESGMPKERFSAEFPKEGPSILRIQQVVRGDSAAYFCASSSGLGNTIYFGEGSWLTVV.

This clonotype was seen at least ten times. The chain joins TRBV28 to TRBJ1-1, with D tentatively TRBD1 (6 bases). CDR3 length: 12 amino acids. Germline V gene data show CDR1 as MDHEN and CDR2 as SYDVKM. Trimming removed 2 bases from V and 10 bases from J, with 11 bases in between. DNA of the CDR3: TGTGCCAGCAGTTTAGGACAGAAGGCAGCTTTCTTT. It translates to CASSLGQKAAFF.

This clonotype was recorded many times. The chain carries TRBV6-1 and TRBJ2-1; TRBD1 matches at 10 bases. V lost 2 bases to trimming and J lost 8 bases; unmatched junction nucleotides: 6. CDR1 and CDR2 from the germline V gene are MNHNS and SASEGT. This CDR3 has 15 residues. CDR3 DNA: TGTGCCAGCAGTGAACCGGGACAGGGGTCCGATGAGCAGTTCTTC. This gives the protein CASSEPGQGSDEQFF.

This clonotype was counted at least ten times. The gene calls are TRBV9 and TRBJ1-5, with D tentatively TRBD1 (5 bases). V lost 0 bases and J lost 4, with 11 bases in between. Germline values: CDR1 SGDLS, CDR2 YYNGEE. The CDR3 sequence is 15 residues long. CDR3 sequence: CASSVGGTANQPQHF. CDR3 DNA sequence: TGTGCCAGCAGCGTAGGTGGGACGGCAAATCAGCCCCAGCATTTT.